The 19 T cell receptor beta chains below were found in one sample sequenced in a study of cytomegalovirus exposure and HLA in healthy donors. Amplification used 60 Vbeta primers and 13 Jbeta primers. Clones were read by immunoSEQ multiplex PCR, and TCRdb kept only the in-frame ones, dropping some. The repertoire holds 150,000 or so clones, around 75% seen once, with about 4.7% in the top ten. The sample taken for sequencing was PBMCs. The receptors derive from a man in his late teens or twenties in good health and CMV-seropositive.

The chain links TRBV11-1 to TRBJ1-5; D is undetermined. Per germline, CDR1 SGHAT and CDR2 FQDESV (reference sequence). This CDR3 comprises 13 residues. Trimming removed 1 base from V and 6 bases from J, with 7 bases in between. CDR3 in DNA: TGTGCCAGCAGCTTAGTGCGCGGTCAGCCCCAGCATTTT. Protein sequence: CASSLVRGQPQHF.

V is TRBV5-4 and J is TRBJ2-3; TRBD2 matches 10 bases. Germline loops: CDR1 SGHNT, CDR2 YYREEE (reference sequence). CDR3 length: 13 amino acids. V dropped 6 bases and J dropped 11; count of bases not matched to a gene: 9. The CDR3 region is CASTVAGGMWQYF. The CDR3 bases are TGTGCCAGCACCGTAGCGGGAGGAATGTGGCAGTATTTT.

This clone was found once. The rearrangement links TRBV6-1 to TRBJ1-6; D not certain. The germline CDR1 and CDR2 sequences are MNHNS and SASEGT. CDR3 length equals 15 residues. Trimming took off 4 bases at V and 0 bases at J, with 7 bases between the two ends. CDR3: CASSVGSSYNSPLHF. CDR3 nucleotides: TGTGCCAGCAGTGTAGGGAGCTCCTATAATTCACCCCTCCACTTT.

The V gene is TRBV25-1, the J gene TRBJ2-6; 8 positions agree with TRBD1. Germline CDR1 is MGHDK and CDR2 is SYGVNS. V shed 4 bases and J 0 bases; nucleotides not matched to a gene: 2. The CDR3 extends over 16 amino acids. Here the CDR3 reads CASSGDRLSGANVLTF. The CDR3 nucleotides are TGTGCCAGCAGTGGGGACAGGCTCTCTGGGGCCAACGTCCTGACTTTC.

This rearrangement joins TRBV5-1 to TRBJ2-2, with TRBD2 as a possible D gene (5 bases). V was shortened by 1 base and J by 3 bases, with 13 bases between the two germline ends. Germline V CDR1 and CDR2: SGHRS, YFSETQ. The CDR3 loop spans 16 amino acids. CDR3 residues: CASSLSSSPDTGELFF. CDR3 nucleotide sequence: TGCGCCAGCAGCTTGTCTAGCTCCCCCGACACCGGGGAGCTGTTTTTT.

The rearrangement joins TRBV5-8 to TRBJ1-2; 9 bases agree with TRBD1. V gave up 4 bases and J gave up 8 bases; unmatched junction bases: 9. CDR1 and CDR2 from the germline V gene are SGHTS and YDEGEE. The length of the CDR3 is 14 residues. The chain's CDR3 is CASSPDRGLRGYTF. The CDR3 DNA is TGTGCCAGCAGCCCGGACAGGGGACTACGGGGCTACACCTTC. The full variable domain, rest sourced from reference TRBV5-8 and TRBJ1-2, is EAGVTQSPTHLIKTRGQQATLRCSPISGHTSVYWYQQALGLGLQFLLWYDEGEERNRGNFPPRFSGRQFPNYSSELNVNALELEDSALYLCASSPDRGLRGYTFGSGTRLTVV.

The chain has TRBV4-2 and TRBJ2-5, with D possibly being TRBD1 (6 bases). CDR1 is LGHNA and CDR2 is YNFKEQ in the germline V gene. V was shortened by 4 bases and J by 2 bases, with 17 bases between the two germline ends. This CDR3 has 16 amino acids. CDR3 nucleotides: TGTGCCAGCAGCCTATCCACCGGGACACCGCAAGAGACCCAGTACTTC. This sequence encodes CASSLSTGTPQETQYF.

This chain links TRBV15 with TRBJ2-1; 8 nucleotides line up with TRBD2. Germline CDR1 LNHNV, CDR2 YYDKDF (reference sequence). The CDR3 loop spans 16 amino acids. V lost 2 bases to trimming and J lost 0 bases; unmatched junction nucleotides: 3. The CDR3, as DNA: TGTGCCACCAGCAGACCCAGCGGGAGCTCCTACAATGAGCAGTTCTTC. Translation gives CATSRPSGSSYNEQFF.

The genes are TRBV14 and TRBJ2-1, with D perhaps TRBD1 (7 bases). Germline CDR1 is SGHDN and CDR2 is FVKESK. This CDR3 has 17 amino acids. V lost 3 bases to trimming and J lost 4 bases, with 19 bases between them. CDR3 nucleotides: TGTGCCAGCAGCCACAATCCCGGGGGACAGAGATACAATGAGCAGTTCTTC. Amino acids: CASSHNPGGQRYNEQFF. Full variable domain (rest looked up from reference TRBV14 and TRBJ2-1): EAGVTQFPSHSVIEKGQTVTLRCDPISGHDNLYWYRRVMGKEIKFLLHFVKESKQDESGMPNNRFLAERTGGTYSTLKVQPAELEDSGVYFCASSHNPGGQRYNEQFFGPGTRLTVL.

The V and J genes are TRBV6-5 and TRBJ2-7, with D possibly being TRBD1 (8 bases). V lost 2 bases and J 4 bases, leaving 15 bases between the germline ends. Germline lookup yields CDR1 MNHEY and CDR2 SVGAGI. The CDR3 spans 15 residues. Here the CDR3 reads CASSYDHRGGYEQYV. As DNA, the CDR3 is TGTGCCAGCAGTTACGACCACAGGGGGGGGTACGAGCAGTACGTC.

The chain uses TRBV15 and TRBJ1-6; D unclear. The V end was cut by 0 bases, the J end by 9 bases, with 12 bases between. CDR1 is LNHNV, CDR2 YYDKDF, per germline (reference sequence). This CDR3 has 15 amino acids. The CDR3 region is CATSREAIVGSPLHF. The CDR3 DNA reads as TGTGCCACCAGCAGAGAAGCCATTGTCGGTTCACCCCTCCACTTT.

As DNA, the CDR3 is TGTGCCAGCATCAGGGGGCCACGCACAGATACGCAGTATTTT. Its translation: CASIRGPRTDTQYF. The chain is built from TRBV7-2 and TRBJ2-3; 8 bases are a match to TRBD1. The V gene's germline CDR1 is SGHTA and CDR2 FQGNSA. V was clipped by 7 bases and J by 1 base; unmatched bases: 4. The CDR3 consists of 14 residues.

The chain is built from TRBV5-6 and TRBJ1-3, with 8 bases lining up with TRBD1. There are 15 residues in the CDR3. Germline lookup yields CDR1 SGHDT and CDR2 YYEEEE. V shed 5 bases, J shed 2 bases, and the junction held 6 bases outside the gene matches. Written as DNA, the CDR3 is TGTGCCAGCAGTCGGACAGGGTGGACTGGAAACACCATATATTTT. It yields the protein CASSRTGWTGNTIYF. Full variable domain (outside the CDR3, taken from reference TRBV5-6 and TRBJ1-3): DAGVTQSPTHLIKTRGQQVTLRCSPKSGHDTVSWYQQALGQGPQFIFQYYEEEERQRGNFPDRFSGHQFPNYSSELNVNALLLGDSALYLCASSRTGWTGNTIYFGEGSWLTVV.

The genes are TRBV5-1 and TRBJ1-2; TRBD1 matches at 7 bases. This CDR3 is built from 14 residues. Trimming at V came to 6 bases and at J to 7 bases, leaving 12 bases not matched to a gene. Germline-derived CDR1 and CDR2 are SGHRS and YFSETQ. CDR3 DNA sequence: TGCGCCAGCAACACGACAGGGTTGATAGTTGGCTACACCTTC. Its protein is CASNTTGLIVGYTF.

This clone was observed a single time. The V and J genes are TRBV30 and TRBJ2-1; 7 positions match TRBD2. V shed 4 bases, J shed 9 bases, and the junction held 15 bases outside the gene matches. The CDR3 runs to 15 residues. Germline values: CDR1 GTSNPN, CDR2 SVGIG (reference sequence). The chain's CDR3 is CAWTRGRGGSGEQFF. The CDR3 DNA reads TGTGCCTGGACTCGGGGTAGGGGCGGGAGCGGTGAGCAGTTCTTC.

The table lists this clone with a few counts. The chain is built from TRBV18 and TRBJ2-3; D is ambiguous. In germline, CDR1 is KGHSH, CDR2 LQKENI. The CDR3 is made up of 12 amino acids. V was cut by 5 bases and J by 0 bases, with 3 bases left in between. The CDR3, as DNA: TGTGCCAGCTCATCTAGCACAGATACGCAGTATTTT. Translating it yields CASSSSTDTQYF.

The table lists this clone with a count of one. The chain has TRBV28 and TRBJ1-2; weak D call: TRBD1 (6 bases). The ends were cut back, 6 bases at V and 8 bases at J, with 22 bases in the middle. There are 15 residues in the CDR3. The germline gives CDR1 MDHEN, CDR2 SYDVKM. The CDR3: CASSPPAGDHKGYTF. The CDR3 DNA follows: TGTGCCAGCAGCCCCCCCGCAGGGGACCACAAGGGCTACACCTTC.

J is TRBJ2-2 and V is TRBV6-1; D remains ambiguous. Trimming stripped 0 bases from V and 4 bases from J, with 12 bases between. The CDR3 runs 16 residues. CDR1 and CDR2 from the germline V gene are MNHNS and SASEGT. For the CDR3, the DNA is TGTGCCAGCAGTGAAGCGCTGAGAAGGAGCACCGGGGAGCTGTTTTTT. Protein sequence: CASSEALRRSTGELFF.

This chain joins TRBV7-3 and TRBJ2-2, with D unclear. This CDR3 comprises 13 residues. Germline CDR1 reads SGHTA; CDR2 reads FQGTGA. V lost 5 bases and J 0 bases, leaving 4 bases between the germline ends. The CDR3: CASSPANTGELFF. DNA for the CDR3: TGTGCCAGCAGCCCCGCGAACACCGGGGAGCTGTTTTTT.